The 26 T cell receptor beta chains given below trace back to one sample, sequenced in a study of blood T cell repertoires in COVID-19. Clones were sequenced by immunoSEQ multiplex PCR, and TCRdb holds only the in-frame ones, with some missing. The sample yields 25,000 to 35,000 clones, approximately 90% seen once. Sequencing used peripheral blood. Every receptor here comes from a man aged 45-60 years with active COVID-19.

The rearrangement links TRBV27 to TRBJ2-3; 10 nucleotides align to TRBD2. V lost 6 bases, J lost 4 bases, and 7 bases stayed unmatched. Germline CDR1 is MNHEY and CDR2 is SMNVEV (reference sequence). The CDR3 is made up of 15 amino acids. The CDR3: CASSRYSGGSDTQYF. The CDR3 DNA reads TGTGCCAGCAGCCGATATAGCGGGGGGTCAGATACGCAGTATTTT.

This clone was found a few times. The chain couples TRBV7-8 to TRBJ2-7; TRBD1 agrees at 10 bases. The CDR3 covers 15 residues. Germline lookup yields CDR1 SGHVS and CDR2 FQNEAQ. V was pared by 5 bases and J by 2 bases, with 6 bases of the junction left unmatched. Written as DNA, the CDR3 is TGTGCCAGCAGCACCCGACAGGGGGCTGCCTACGAGCAGTACTTC. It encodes CASSTRQGAAYEQYF.

Here the CDR3 DNA reads TGTGCCAGCAGGGCCCACAATGAGCAGTTCTTC. Its translation is CASRAHNEQFF. V is TRBV6-5 and J is TRBJ2-1; D is undetermined. CDR3 size: 11 residues. Germline loops: CDR1 MNHEY, CDR2 SVGAGI. V was shortened by 6 bases and J by 5 bases, with 5 bases between the two germline ends.

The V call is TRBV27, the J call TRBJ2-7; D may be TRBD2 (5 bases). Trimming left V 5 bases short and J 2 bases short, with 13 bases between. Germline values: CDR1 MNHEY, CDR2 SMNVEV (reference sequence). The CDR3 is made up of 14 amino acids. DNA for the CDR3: TGTGCCAGCAGTAGTACTAGGAACACCTACGAGCAGTACTTC. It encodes CASSSTRNTYEQYF.

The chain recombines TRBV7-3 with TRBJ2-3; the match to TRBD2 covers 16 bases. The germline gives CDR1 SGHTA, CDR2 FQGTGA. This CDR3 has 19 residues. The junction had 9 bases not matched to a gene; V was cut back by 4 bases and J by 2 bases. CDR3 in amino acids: CASSSPPGTSGGATDTQYF. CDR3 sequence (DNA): TGTGCCAGCAGCTCGCCCCCCGGGACTAGCGGGGGGGCCACAGATACGCAGTATTTT.

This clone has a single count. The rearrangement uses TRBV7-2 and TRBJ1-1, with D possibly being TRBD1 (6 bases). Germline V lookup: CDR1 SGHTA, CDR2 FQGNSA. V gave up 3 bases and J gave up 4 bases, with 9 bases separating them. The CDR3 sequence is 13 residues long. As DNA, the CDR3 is TGTGCCAGCAGCTTCAGGGGCTCCACTGAAGCTTTCTTT. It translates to CASSFRGSTEAFF.

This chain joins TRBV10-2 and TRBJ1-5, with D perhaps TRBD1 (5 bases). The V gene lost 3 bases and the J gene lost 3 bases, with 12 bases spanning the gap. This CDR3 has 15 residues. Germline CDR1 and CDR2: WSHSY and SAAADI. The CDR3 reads CASSEGGRDNQPQHF. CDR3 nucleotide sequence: TGCGCCAGCAGTGAAGGTGGCAGGGACAATCAGCCCCAGCATTTT.

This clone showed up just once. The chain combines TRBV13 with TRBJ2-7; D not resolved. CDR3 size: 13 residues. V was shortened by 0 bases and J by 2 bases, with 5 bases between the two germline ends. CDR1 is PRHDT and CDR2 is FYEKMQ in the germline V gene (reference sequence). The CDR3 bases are TGTGCCAGCAGCTTAGGCCAGACCTACGAGCAGTACTTC. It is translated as CASSLGQTYEQYF.

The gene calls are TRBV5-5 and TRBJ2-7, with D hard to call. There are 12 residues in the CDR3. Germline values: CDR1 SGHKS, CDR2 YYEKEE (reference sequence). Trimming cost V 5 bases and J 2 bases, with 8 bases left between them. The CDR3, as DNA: TGTGCCAGCAGTTTAAGCCCCTACGAGCAGTACTTC. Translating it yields CASSLSPYEQYF.

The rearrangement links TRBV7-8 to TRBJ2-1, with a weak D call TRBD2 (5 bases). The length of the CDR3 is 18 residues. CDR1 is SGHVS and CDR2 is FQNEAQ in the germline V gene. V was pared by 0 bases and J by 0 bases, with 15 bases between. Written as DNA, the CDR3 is TGTGCCAGCAGCTTAGCGCTAGGAGCGGCACTCTCCTACAATGAGCAGTTCTTC. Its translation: CASSLALGAALSYNEQFF.

CDR3 in amino acids: CASKTGSQETQYF. The CDR3 coding sequence is TGCGCCAGCAAGACAGGATCCCAAGAGACCCAGTACTTC. The V call is TRBV10-2, the J call TRBJ2-5; tentative D call: TRBD1 (6 bases). Germline CDR1 reads WSHSY; CDR2 reads SAAADI. The CDR3 has 13 residues. V was trimmed by 7 bases and J by 1 base, leaving 10 bases between them.

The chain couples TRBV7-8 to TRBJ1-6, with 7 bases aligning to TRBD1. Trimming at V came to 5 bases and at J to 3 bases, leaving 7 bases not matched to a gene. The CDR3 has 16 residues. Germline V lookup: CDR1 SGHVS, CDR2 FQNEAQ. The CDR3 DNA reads TGTGCCAGCAGCCAGGGGGGGCAGATCTATAATTCACCCCTCCACTTT. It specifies CASSQGGQIYNSPLHF.

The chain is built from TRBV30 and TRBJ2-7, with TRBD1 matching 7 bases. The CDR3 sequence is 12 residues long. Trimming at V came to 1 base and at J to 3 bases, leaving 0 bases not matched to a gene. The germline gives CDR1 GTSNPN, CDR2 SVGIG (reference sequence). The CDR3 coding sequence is TGTGCCTGGAGTGGACAGGGCTACGAGCAGTACTTC. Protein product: CAWSGQGYEQYF.

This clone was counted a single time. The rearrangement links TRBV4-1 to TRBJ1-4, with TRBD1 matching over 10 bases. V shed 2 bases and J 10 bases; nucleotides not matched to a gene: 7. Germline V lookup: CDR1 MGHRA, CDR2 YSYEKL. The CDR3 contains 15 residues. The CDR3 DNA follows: TGCGCCAGCAGCCAACCTGGGACAGGGGTGGGAAAACTGTTTTTT. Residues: CASSQPGTGVGKLFF.

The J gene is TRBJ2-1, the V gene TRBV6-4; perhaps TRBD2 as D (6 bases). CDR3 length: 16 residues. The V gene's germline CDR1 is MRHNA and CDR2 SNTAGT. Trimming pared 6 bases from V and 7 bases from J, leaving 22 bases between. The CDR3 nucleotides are TGTGCCAGCAGCGGGACGGGCGGGACTCCGACGAATGAGCAGTTCTTC. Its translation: CASSGTGGTPTNEQFF.

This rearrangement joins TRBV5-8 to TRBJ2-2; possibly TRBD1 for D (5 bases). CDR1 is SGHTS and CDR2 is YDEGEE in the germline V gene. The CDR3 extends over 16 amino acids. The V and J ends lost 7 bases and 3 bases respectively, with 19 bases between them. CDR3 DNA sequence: TGTGCCAGCCGCCACCTGTCAGGGTCGGACACCGGGGAGCTGTTTTTT. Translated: CASRHLSGSDTGELFF.

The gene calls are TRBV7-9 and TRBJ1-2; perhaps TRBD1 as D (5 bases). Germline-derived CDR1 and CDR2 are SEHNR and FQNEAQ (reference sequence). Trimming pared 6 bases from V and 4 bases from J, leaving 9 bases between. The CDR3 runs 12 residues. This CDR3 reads CASRGEVYGYTF. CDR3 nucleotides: TGTGCCAGCAGAGGGGAGGTCTATGGCTACACCTTC.

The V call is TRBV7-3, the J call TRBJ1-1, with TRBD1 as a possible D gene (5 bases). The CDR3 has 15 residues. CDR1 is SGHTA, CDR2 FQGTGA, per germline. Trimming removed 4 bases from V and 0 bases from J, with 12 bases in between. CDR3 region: CASSWGGAMNTEAFF. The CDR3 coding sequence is TGTGCCAGCAGCTGGGGCGGGGCCATGAACACTGAAGCTTTCTTT.

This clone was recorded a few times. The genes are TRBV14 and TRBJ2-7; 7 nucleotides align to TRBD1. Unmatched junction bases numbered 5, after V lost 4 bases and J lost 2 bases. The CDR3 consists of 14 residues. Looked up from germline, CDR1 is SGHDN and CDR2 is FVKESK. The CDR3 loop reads CASSRQGVTYEQYF. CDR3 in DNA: TGTGCCAGCAGCCGCCAGGGGGTAACCTACGAGCAGTACTTC.

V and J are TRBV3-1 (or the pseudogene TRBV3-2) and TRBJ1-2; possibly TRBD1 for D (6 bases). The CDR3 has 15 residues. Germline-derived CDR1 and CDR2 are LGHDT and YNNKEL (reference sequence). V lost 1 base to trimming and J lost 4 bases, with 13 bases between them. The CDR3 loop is CASSQAVGGLYGYTF. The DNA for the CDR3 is TGTGCCAGCAGCCAAGCGGTCGGGGGGCTCTATGGCTACACCTTC.

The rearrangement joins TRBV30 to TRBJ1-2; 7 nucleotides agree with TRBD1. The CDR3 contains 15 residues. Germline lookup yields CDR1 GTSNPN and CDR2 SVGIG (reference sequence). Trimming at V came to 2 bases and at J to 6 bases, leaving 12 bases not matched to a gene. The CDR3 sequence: CAWSTTLGTENGYTF. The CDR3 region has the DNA TGTGCCTGGAGTACCACTCTTGGGACAGAGAATGGCTACACCTTC.

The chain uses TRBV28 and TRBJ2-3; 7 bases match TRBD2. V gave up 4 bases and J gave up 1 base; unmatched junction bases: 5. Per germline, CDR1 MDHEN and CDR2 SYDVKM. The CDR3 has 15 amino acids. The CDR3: CASSSRTSGTDTQYF. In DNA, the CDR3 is TGTGCCAGCAGTTCCCGCACTAGCGGCACAGATACGCAGTATTTT.

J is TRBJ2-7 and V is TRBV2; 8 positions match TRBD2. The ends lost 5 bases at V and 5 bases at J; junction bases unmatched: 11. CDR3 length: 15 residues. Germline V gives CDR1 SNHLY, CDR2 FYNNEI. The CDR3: CASSIGEGLGDEQYF. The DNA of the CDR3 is TGTGCCAGCAGTATAGGGGAGGGACTAGGGGACGAGCAGTACTTC.

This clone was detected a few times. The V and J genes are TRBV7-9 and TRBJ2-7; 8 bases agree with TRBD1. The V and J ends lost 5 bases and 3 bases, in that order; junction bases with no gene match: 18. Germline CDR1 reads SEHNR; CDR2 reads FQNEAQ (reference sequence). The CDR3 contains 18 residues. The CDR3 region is CASSHLGGGGTGDYEQYF. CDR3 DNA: TGTGCCAGCAGCCACCTGGGGGGCGGCGGGACAGGAGACTACGAGCAGTACTTC.

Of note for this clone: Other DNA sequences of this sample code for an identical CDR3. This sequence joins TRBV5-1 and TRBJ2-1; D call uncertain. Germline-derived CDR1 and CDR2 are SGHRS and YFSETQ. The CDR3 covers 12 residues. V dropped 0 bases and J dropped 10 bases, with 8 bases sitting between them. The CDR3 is CASSLGGGEQFF. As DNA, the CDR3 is TGCGCCAGCAGCTTGGGCGGCGGCGAGCAGTTCTTC.

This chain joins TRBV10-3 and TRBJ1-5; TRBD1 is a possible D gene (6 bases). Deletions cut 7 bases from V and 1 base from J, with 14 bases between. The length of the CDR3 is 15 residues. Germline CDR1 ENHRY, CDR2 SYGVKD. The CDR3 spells CAIKDKGGSNQPQHF. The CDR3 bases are TGTGCCATCAAGGACAAGGGGGGGAGCAATCAGCCCCAGCATTTT.